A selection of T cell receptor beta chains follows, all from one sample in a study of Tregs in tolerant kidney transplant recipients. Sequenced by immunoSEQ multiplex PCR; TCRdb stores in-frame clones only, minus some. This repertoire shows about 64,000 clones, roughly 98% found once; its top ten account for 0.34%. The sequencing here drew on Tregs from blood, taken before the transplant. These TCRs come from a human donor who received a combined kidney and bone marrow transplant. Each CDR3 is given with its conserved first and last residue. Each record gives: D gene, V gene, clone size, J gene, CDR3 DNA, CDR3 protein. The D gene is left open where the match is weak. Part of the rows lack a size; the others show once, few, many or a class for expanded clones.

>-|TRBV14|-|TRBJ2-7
TGTGCCAGCAGCCAAGAAACTTCGTACTACGAGCAGTACTTC
CASSQETSYYEQYF
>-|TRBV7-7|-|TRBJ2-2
TGTGCCAGCAGCCCCGTGGGGGGACGAACGGGCACCGGGGAGCTGTTTTTT
CASSPVGGRTGTGELFF
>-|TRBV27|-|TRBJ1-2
TGTGCCAGCACTATCACGGGGGGCTACACCTTC
CASTITGGYTF
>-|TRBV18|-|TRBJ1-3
TGTGCCAGCTCCCCGGGAGCAAACTCTGGAAACACCATATATTTT
CASSPGANSGNTIYF
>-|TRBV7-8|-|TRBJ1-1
TGTGCCAGCAGCTTTCCGGAAGCTTTCTTT
CASSFPEAFF
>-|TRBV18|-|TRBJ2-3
TGTGCCAGCTCACGGACAGACACAGATACGCAGTATTTT
CASSRTDTDTQYF
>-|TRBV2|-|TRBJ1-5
TGTGCCAGCAGGGGGCGGGGTTTTAGGAGCAATCAGCCCCAGCATTTT
CASRGRGFRSNQPQHF
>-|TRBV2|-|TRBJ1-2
TGTGCCAGCGTGGACAGTCGCAAACGAGACTATGGCTACACCTTC
CASVDSRKRDYGYTF
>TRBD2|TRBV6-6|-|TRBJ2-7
TGTGCCAGCAGTGGACTAGCGGGCCTCACGGGAACCGAGCAGTACTTC
CASSGLAGLTGTEQYF
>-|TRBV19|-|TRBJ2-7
TGTGCCAGTAGCCCCGAGGGCCGAGGATTCTCCTACGAGCAGTACTTC
CASSPEGRGFSYEQYF
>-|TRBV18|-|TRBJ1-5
TGTGCCAGCTCACCACCCGGGTCGTTGCAGCCCCAGCATTTT
CASSPPGSLQPQHF
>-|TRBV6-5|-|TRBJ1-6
TGTGCCAGCACGCGCTTGAGCTCCTATAATTCACCCCTCCACTTT
CASTRLSSYNSPLHF
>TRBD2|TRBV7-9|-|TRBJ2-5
TGTGCCAGCAGCTTTACTAGCGGGAGGGCTGGGACCCAGTACTTC
CASSFTSGRAGTQYF
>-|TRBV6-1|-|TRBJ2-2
TGTGCCAGCAGTGAAGCGCTCCCAGGGGCGCAAAACACCGGGGAGCTGTTTTTT
CASSEALPGAQNTGELFF
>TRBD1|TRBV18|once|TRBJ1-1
TGTGCCAGCTCACCACGTAACAGGGGGGTCACTGAAGCTTTCTTT
CASSPRNRGVTEAFF
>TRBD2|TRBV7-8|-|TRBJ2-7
TGTGCCAGCAGCTTAGTGGGGACTAGCTTCTCCTACGAGCAGTACTTC
CASSLVGTSFSYEQYF
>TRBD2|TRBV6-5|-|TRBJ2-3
TGTGCCAGCAGTTACTCTCGAGCGGGGGGATCTGCTACGCAGTATTTT
CASSYSRAGGSATQYF
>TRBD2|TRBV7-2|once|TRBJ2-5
TGTGCCAGCAGCTTAGGAGCTAGCGGGAGGGCCCGTGAGACCCAGTACTTC
CASSLGASGRARETQYF
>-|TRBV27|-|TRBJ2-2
TGTGCCAGCAGTCTCAGGGGAGGGGAGCTGTTTTTT
CASSLRGGELFF
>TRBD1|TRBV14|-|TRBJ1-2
TGTGCCAGCAGCCACCTAATTCCGGACAGGGACTATGGCTACACCTTC
CASSHLIPDRDYGYTF
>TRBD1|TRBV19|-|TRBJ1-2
TGTGCCAGTAGTATTTGGCCTCCGGGACAGCTGGACTATGGCTACACCTTC
CASSIWPPGQLDYGYTF
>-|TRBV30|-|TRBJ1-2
TGTGCCTGGGTTCGGTCCTATGGCTACACCTTC
CAWVRSYGYTF
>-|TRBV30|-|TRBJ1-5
TGTGCCTGGAGTCGCGCCTTGGATGGACAGAAATTCAATCAGCCCCAGCATTTT
CAWSRALDGQKFNQPQHF
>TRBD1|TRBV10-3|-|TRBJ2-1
TGTGCCATCAGTGTACAGGGGGCTTGGAGGAATGAGCAGTTCTTC
CAISVQGAWRNEQFF
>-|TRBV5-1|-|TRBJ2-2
TGCGCCAGCAGCACGGGACAATACACCGGGGAGCTGTTTTTT
CASSTGQYTGELFF
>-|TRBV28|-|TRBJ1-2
TGTGCCAGCGGACAGTACTATGGCTACACCTTC
CASGQYYGYTF
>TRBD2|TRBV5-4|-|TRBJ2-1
TGTGCCAGCAGTTCCGGGACTAAATTGTACAATGAGCAGTTCTTC
CASSSGTKLYNEQFF
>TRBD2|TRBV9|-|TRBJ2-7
TGTGCCAGCAGCGTAGCTCCTAGCGGGGGACACTACGAGCAGTACTTC
CASSVAPSGGHYEQYF
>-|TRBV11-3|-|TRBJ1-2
TGTGCCAGCAGCTTAGGAGGCCAGGGGAATTCGTATGGCTACACCTTC
CASSLGGQGNSYGYTF
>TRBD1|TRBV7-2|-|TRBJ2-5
TGTGCCAGCAGCGCTCGGACAGGGGATTGGGAGACCCAGTACTTC
CASSARTGDWETQYF
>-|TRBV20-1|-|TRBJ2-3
TGCAGTGCTCGGAGGTTGGATACGCAGTATTTT
CSARRLDTQYF
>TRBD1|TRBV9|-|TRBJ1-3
TGTGCCAGCAGCTTTCGGACAGGGATCGGAAACACCATATATTTT
CASSFRTGIGNTIYF
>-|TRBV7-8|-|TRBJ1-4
TGTGCCAGCACATCCCTGACAGAGGCTAATGAAAAACTGTTTTTT
CASTSLTEANEKLFF
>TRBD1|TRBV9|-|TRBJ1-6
TGTGCCAGCAGCGTAGTAGGACAGGGGTTATCACCCCTCCACTTT
CASSVVGQGLSPLHF
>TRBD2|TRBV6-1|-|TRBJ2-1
TGTGCCAGCAGTCCGAGCGGGGGGGGGCATGAGCAGTTCTTC
CASSPSGGGHEQFF
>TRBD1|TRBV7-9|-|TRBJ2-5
TGTGCCAGCAGCTTAGCCGTTTGGACAGGGGTTCGAGAGACCCAGTACTTC
CASSLAVWTGVRETQYF
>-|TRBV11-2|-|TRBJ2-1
TGTGCCAGCAGCTCAAAACCAGGGGTGTTTAATAACAATGAGCAGTTCTTC
CASSSKPGVFNNNEQFF
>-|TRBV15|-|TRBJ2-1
TGTGCCACCTCTAGATTAGAGGTTAACAATGAGCAGTTCTTC
CATSRLEVNNEQFF
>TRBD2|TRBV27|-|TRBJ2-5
TGTGCCAGCAGTGCCCATCCTTTTGCTCTAGCGGGGGGTCCGGAGACCCAGTACTTC
CASSAHPFALAGGPETQYF